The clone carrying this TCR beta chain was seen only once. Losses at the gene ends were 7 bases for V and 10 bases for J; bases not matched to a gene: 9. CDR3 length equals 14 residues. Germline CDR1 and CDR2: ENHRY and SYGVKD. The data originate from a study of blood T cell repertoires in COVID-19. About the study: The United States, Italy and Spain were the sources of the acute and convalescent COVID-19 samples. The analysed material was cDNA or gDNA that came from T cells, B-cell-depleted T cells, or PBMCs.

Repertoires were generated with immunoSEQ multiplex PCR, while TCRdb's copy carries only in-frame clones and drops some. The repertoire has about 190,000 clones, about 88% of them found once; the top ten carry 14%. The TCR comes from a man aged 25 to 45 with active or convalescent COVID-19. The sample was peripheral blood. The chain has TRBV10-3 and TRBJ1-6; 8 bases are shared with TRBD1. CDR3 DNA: TGTGCCATCACCGTGGGGGACAGGACCTCACCCCTCCACTTT. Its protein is CAITVGDRTSPLHF.